This TCR beta chain came from a study of CD8 T cells in Susac syndrome. Whole-study findings and limits: That the number of individuals in its TCR sequencing and HLA analysis was relatively small was acknowledged by the study.

Details on this clonotype: The antigen is unknown.

Random hexamers were used to reverse transcribe the RNA input (about 0.5 to 1 ug). Across 54 Vbeta and 13 Jbeta, TCR beta CDR3 was amplified with immunoSEQ multiplex PCR. TCRdb reprocessed the immunoSEQ multiplex PCR reads with MiXCR, giving one entry per CDR3 protein. The sample records about 180,000 distinct CDR3 sequences, nearly 97% being singletons. The sequence came from a human donor with multiple sclerosis. The sequenced sample was CD4+ T cells from PBMCs.

The CDR3 DNA reads TGTGCCAGCAGTGTGGATCGGGGTCAGCCCCAGCATTTT. Encoded protein: CASSVDRGQPQHF. The chain joins TRBV2 to TRBJ1-5; no definite D call. V was pared by 4 bases and J by 6 bases, with 10 bases between. This CDR3 has 13 residues. The germline V gene encodes CDR1 SNHLY and CDR2 FYNNEI.